The rows below give T cell receptor beta chains drawn from one sample of a study of T cells of healthy individuals. MiXCR, applied by TCRdb to the 5' RACE reads, yields one record per CDR3 protein. The top ten hold approximately 16% of the sample, which has tens of thousands of distinct CDR3 sequences, around 15% seen once. The source of these receptors is a human donor in good health. The CDR3 runs from the conserved cysteine through the conserved F or W. D genes are given only for firm matches. Some rows mark clone size as missing; the rest say once, few, many or name a class of expanded clone.

v_call	j_call	clone_size	d_call	cdr3_nt	cdr3_aa
TRBV14	TRBJ2-1	few	.	TGTGCCAGCAGTCAGGGAGGTCCCTACAATGAGCAGTTCTTC	CASSQGGPYNEQFF
TRBV30	TRBJ2-3	few	.	TGTGCCTGGAGTAGTTCTACTAGCTACGGAACAGATACGCAGTATTTT	CAWSSSTSYGTDTQYF
TRBV7-9	TRBJ2-5	few	.	TGTGCCAGCAGCTCCCCCCCACGGCAGCTAGAGACCCAGTACTTC	CASSSPPRQLETQYF
TRBV5-1	TRBJ1-3	.	.	TGCGCCAGCAGCTCACAAGCCTCTGGAAACACCATATATTTT	CASSSQASGNTIYF
TRBV3-1	TRBJ2-2	.	TRBD2	TGTGCCAGCAGCCAAGTGCTAGCGGGGGCGAACACCGGGGAGCTGTTTTTT	CASSQVLAGANTGELFF
TRBV7-9	TRBJ1-2	.	TRBD1	TGTGCAAGCAGCTCTCAGTCGACAGGGGGGCTTCCTAACTATGGCTACACCTTC	CASSSQSTGGLPNYGYTF
TRBV7-2	TRBJ2-3	.	.	TGTGCCAGCAGGTCAGGGGAGCGGAGGGGGACAGATACGCAGTATTTT	CASRSGERRGTDTQYF
TRBV5-1	TRBJ2-1	.	.	TGCGCCAGCAGCTCCGGCTTCGACTACAATGAGCAGTTCTTC	CASSSGFDYNEQFF
TRBV20-1	TRBJ1-1	many	.	TGCAGCAGTATCATGAACACTGAAGCTTTCTTT	CSSIMNTEAFF
TRBV19	TRBJ1-3	many	.	TGTGCCAGTAGTATACAGGACTACTCTGGAAACACCATATATTTT	CASSIQDYSGNTIYF
TRBV7-9	TRBJ2-7	.	.	TGTGCCAGCCGGGCAGGGTCAGGGGAGCAGTACTTC	CASRAGSGEQYF
TRBV9	TRBJ2-1	.	.	TGTGCCAGCAGCGTAGGGGCAGGGGGGAATGAGCAGTTCTTC	CASSVGAGGNEQFF
TRBV12-3/TRBV12-4	TRBJ1-5	.	TRBD1	TGTGCCAGCAGCTCCGTCGGGACAGGGGGGGACCAGCCCCAGCATTTT	CASSSVGTGGDQPQHF
TRBV6-1	TRBJ1-4	many	.	TGTGCCAGCAGACCCCCGGGGGAAAATGAAAAACTGTTTTTT	CASRPPGENEKLFF
TRBV3-1	TRBJ2-2	many	.	TGTGCCAGCAGCCAAGGGCCTGCCACCGGGGAGCTGTTTTTT	CASSQGPATGELFF
TRBV7-7	TRBJ2-1	few	TRBD1	TGTGCCAGCAGCCCGACAGGGGCAAGGGGGGATGAGCAGTTCTTC	CASSPTGARGDEQFF
TRBV5-1	TRBJ2-3	many	.	TGCGCCAGCAGCTTGGGCTCCAACAGGGGCACAGATACGCAGTATTTT	CASSLGSNRGTDTQYF
TRBV4-1	TRBJ2-5	.	TRBD2	TGCGCCAGCAGCCAAGCTCCCGAGGGGTTTAGCGGGGAAGAGACCCAGTACTTC	CASSQAPEGFSGEETQYF